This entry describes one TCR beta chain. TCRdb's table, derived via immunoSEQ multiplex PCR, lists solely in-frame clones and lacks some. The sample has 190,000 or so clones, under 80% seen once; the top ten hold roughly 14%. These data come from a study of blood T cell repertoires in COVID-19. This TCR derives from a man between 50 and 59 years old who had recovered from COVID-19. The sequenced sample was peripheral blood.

The CDR3 reads CASARSYGTLSSEQYF. The CDR3 DNA reads TGTGCCAGCGCTAGGTCCTACGGGACTCTATCTTCCGAGCAGTACTTC. The V gene is TRBV11-3, the J gene TRBJ2-7, with D tentatively TRBD2 (6 bases). Germline loops: CDR1 SGHNT, CDR2 YENEEA. The CDR3 runs to 16 residues. The germline V and J ends were trimmed by 8 bases and 6 bases, with 26 bases remaining between them.